Following are 23 T cell receptor beta chains from one sample sequenced in a study of OX40 agonist ivuxolimab in advanced cancers. TCRdb's copy holds only in-frame clones and misses some; the assay was immunoSEQ multiplex PCR. The sample comprises approximately 30,000 clones, around 88% of which are singletons, and around a third rests with the top ten. The specimen was CD4+ or CD8+ T cells sorted from blood, collected in a trial of the OX40 agonist ivuxolimab. Receptors were obtained from an adult with an advanced solid tumor such as melanoma, head and neck, liver or kidney cancer.

The chain couples TRBV7-8 to TRBJ1-1, with D unclear. Germline V gene sequence: CDR1 SGHVS, CDR2 FQNEAQ. This CDR3 has 15 amino acids. Deletions cut 0 bases from V and 0 bases from J, with 8 bases between. The CDR3 protein is CASSLAGQMNTEAFF. The CDR3 DNA is TGTGCCAGCAGCTTAGCCGGGCAGATGAACACTGAAGCTTTCTTT.

V gene TRBV6-1 combines with J gene TRBJ2-7, with D possibly TRBD1 on 6 matching bases. This CDR3 is 14 amino acids long. V was clipped by 11 bases and J by 2 bases, with 19 bases between them. Germline V gives CDR1 MNHNS, CDR2 SASEGT. The CDR3 bases are TGTGCCGCCTCCTACCGGGACACAACCTACGAGCAGTACTTC. It specifies CAASYRDTTYEQYF.

This clone was observed a few times. The chain has TRBV5-1 and TRBJ2-7; D possibly matches TRBD1 or TRBD2 (5 bases each). Trimming removed 1 base from V and 2 bases from J, with 10 bases in between. The CDR3 sequence is 14 residues long. Germline-derived CDR1 and CDR2 are SGHRS and YFSETQ. The DNA for the CDR3 is TGCGCCAGCAGCTTGAGGACGGGACCCTACGAGCAGTACTTC. Protein sequence: CASSLRTGPYEQYF.

This clone was detected only once. The chain has TRBV6-5 and TRBJ2-7; D is possibly TRBD2 (6 bases). V lost 0 bases to trimming and J lost 6 bases, with 12 bases between them. Germline CDR1 reads MNHEY; CDR2 reads SVGAGI. The CDR3 totals 14 residues. The CDR3 is CASSYSGLASEQYF. CDR3 DNA: TGTGCCAGCAGTTACTCGGGACTCGCCTCCGAGCAGTACTTC.

This clone was counted a few times. The chain uses TRBV19 and TRBJ1-5; D is undetermined. The CDR3 sequence is 13 residues long. From germline, CDR1 is LNHDA and CDR2 SQIVND (reference sequence). The V gene lost 6 bases and the J gene lost 2 bases, with 8 bases spanning the gap. CDR3 nucleotides: TGTGCCAGTAGCATGGAGGGCAATCAGCCCCAGCATTTT. This gives the protein CASSMEGNQPQHF.

The V gene is TRBV5-1, the J gene TRBJ1-2; D perhaps matches TRBD1 (6 bases). The CDR3 extends over 14 amino acids. Germline CDR1 and CDR2: SGHRS and YFSETQ. V dropped 3 bases and J dropped 4 bases, with 13 bases sitting between them. The CDR3: CASSSSGGGYGYTF. CDR3 bases: TGCGCCAGCAGCTCTTCTGGGGGCGGCTATGGCTACACCTTC.

CDR3 coding DNA: TGTGCCAGCACCGCCGGGGGAAGTGGTCGCGAGCAGTACTTC. Amino acids: CASTAGGSGREQYF. V gene TRBV27 combines with J gene TRBJ2-7; D might be TRBD2 (6 bases). The germline V gene encodes CDR1 MNHEY and CDR2 SMNVEV (reference sequence). The CDR3 has 14 residues. Between the trimmed V and J ends, which lost 7 bases and 6 bases, there was a span of 19 bases.

V is TRBV28 and J is TRBJ2-3; no definite D call. The V end was cut by 3 bases, the J end by 4 bases, with 2 bases between. Germline CDR1 MDHEN, CDR2 SYDVKM. The CDR3 runs 11 residues. The CDR3 nucleotides read TGTGCCAGCAGTTTTTCAGATACGCAGTATTTT. Translated, it gives CASSFSDTQYF. Based on the CDR3 plus reference TRBV28 and TRBJ2-3, the full variable domain is DVKVTQSSRYLVKRTGEKVFLECVQDMDHENMFWYRQDPGLGLRLIYFSYDVKMKEKGDIPEGYSVSREKKERFSLILESASTNQTSMYLCASSFSDTQYFGPGTRLTVL.

This CDR3 is CASSSSGTLKTQYF. CDR3 nucleotides: TGTGCCAGCAGTTCTAGCGGGACCTTAAAAACGCAGTATTTT. The chain couples TRBV27 to TRBJ2-3; 9 nucleotides agree with TRBD2. V shed 4 bases, J shed 9 bases, and the junction held 8 bases outside the gene matches. Germline CDR1 and CDR2: MNHEY and SMNVEV (reference sequence). This CDR3 has 14 residues.

J is TRBJ2-7 and V is TRBV2, with D perhaps TRBD2 (5 bases). CDR1 SNHLY and CDR2 FYNNEI come from the germline V gene. CDR3 length: 13 amino acids. Trimming cost V 8 bases and J 6 bases, with 17 bases left between them. The CDR3 sequence is CASGGGLPREQYF. In DNA, the CDR3 is TGTGCCAGCGGTGGCGGACTCCCGCGCGAGCAGTACTTC.

The chain recombines TRBV6-4 with TRBJ2-2; possibly TRBD1 or TRBD2 for D (6 bases each). This CDR3 has 14 residues. Germline CDR1 is MRHNA and CDR2 is SNTAGT. The V and J ends lost 2 bases and 4 bases respectively, with 8 bases between them. The CDR3 protein is CASSDGGLTGELFF. CDR3 nucleotides: TGTGCCAGCAGTGACGGGGGGCTCACCGGGGAGCTGTTTTTT.

The V call is TRBV7-9, the J call TRBJ2-7; no firm D call. Germline CDR1 reads SEHNR; CDR2 reads FQNEAQ (reference sequence). Trimming took off 5 bases at V and 3 bases at J, with 17 bases between the two ends. The CDR3 spans 15 residues. DNA for the CDR3: TGTGCCAGCAGCCCAGCCCCGGCCAGAGACTACGAGCAGTACTTC. Amino acid sequence: CASSPAPARDYEQYF.

The gene calls are TRBV9 and TRBJ2-1; 7 bases fit TRBD1. Germline CDR1 and CDR2: SGDLS and YYNGEE. The length of the CDR3 is 14 residues. The junction had 7 bases not matched to a gene; V was cut back by 3 bases and J by 7 bases. This chain's CDR3 is CASSDRDRPNEQFF. CDR3 coding DNA: TGTGCCAGCAGCGACCGGGACAGACCTAATGAGCAGTTCTTC.

The chain has TRBV6-1 and TRBJ2-7; maybe TRBD1 (5 bases). This CDR3 spans 13 amino acids. Germline lookup yields CDR1 MNHNS and CDR2 SASEGT. Trimming cost V 6 bases and J 0 bases, with 9 bases left between them. CDR3 sequence: CASRDSSSYEQYF. The CDR3 coding sequence is TGTGCCAGCAGAGACAGTAGCTCCTACGAGCAGTACTTC.

The rearrangement uses TRBV7-9 and TRBJ2-7, with D possibly being TRBD2 (6 bases). V shed 7 bases and J shed 1 base, with 11 bases lying between them. Germline CDR1 reads SEHNR; CDR2 reads FQNEAQ (reference sequence). The CDR3 consists of 13 residues. The CDR3 DNA is TGTGCCAGCACCCTAGGGACTTCCTACGAGCAGTACTTC. Residues: CASTLGTSYEQYF. Filled out from reference TRBV7-9 and TRBJ2-7, the complete variable domain reads DTGVSQNPRHKITKRGQNVTFRCDPISEHNRLYWYRQTLGQGPEFLTYFQNEAQLEKSRLLSDRFSAERPKGSFSTLEIQRTEQGDSAMYLCASTLGTSYEQYFGPGTRLTVT.

V is TRBV5-1 and J is TRBJ2-1; 9 bases are a match to TRBD1. This CDR3 spans 15 amino acids. The germline V gene has CDR1 SGHRS and CDR2 YFSETQ. The V segment lost 0 bases and the J segment 4 bases; nucleotides outside the gene matches: 2. The DNA of the CDR3 is TGCGCCAGCAGCTTGGCACAGGGGGCATACAATGAGCAGTTCTTC. Its translation is CASSLAQGAYNEQFF.

The chain employs TRBV2 and TRBJ2-7; D perhaps matches TRBD2 (6 bases). Per the germline V gene, CDR1 is SNHLY and CDR2 is FYNNEI. CDR3 length: 15 amino acids. Trimming removed 3 bases at V and 3 bases at J, with 15 bases between. The CDR3 DNA reads as TGTGCCAGCAGTGACCCTGGGAACGGGAGCTACGAGCAGTACTTC. As protein: CASSDPGNGSYEQYF.

The chain uses TRBV6-6 and TRBJ2-1, with TRBD2 matching over 8 bases. Germline loops: CDR1 MNHNY, CDR2 SVGAGI (reference sequence). The CDR3 has 16 amino acids. J was trimmed by 8 bases and V by 5 bases; bases with no gene match: 14. The CDR3 spells CASSAFAGGVRDEQFF. DNA for the CDR3: TGTGCCAGCAGTGCGTTCGCGGGAGGAGTAAGAGATGAGCAGTTCTTC.

The CDR3 loop is CASSEGVGAGVWSYEQYF. The DNA for the CDR3 is TGTGCCAGCAGTGAAGGGGTAGGGGCCGGAGTGTGGTCCTACGAGCAGTACTTC. The J gene is TRBJ2-7, the V gene TRBV6-1; possible D gene TRBD1, 5 bases. CDR3 length: 18 residues. The germline V gene has CDR1 MNHNS and CDR2 SASEGT. V was shortened by 1 base and J by 1 base, with 20 bases between the two germline ends.

This clone was seen a single time. This chain uses TRBV27 with TRBJ1-5, with a tentative D call TRBD1 (6 bases). Trimming removed 0 bases from V and 9 bases from J, with 12 bases in between. The CDR3 runs 14 residues. Germline V gene lookup returns CDR1 MNHEY and CDR2 SMNVEV (reference sequence). This chain's CDR3 is CASSLSPGGMPQHF. The CDR3 DNA is TGTGCCAGCAGTTTATCCCCGGGGGGCATGCCCCAGCATTTT.

This clone appeared a single time. The genes are TRBV28 and TRBJ1-4; 8 bases are shared with TRBD1. The CDR3 totals 15 residues. Germline trimming cut 6 bases from V and 10 bases from J; bases unmatched to any gene: 13. Germline V gene sequence: CDR1 MDHEN, CDR2 SYDVKM. The CDR3 loop is CASRNRDRPWGKLFF. In nucleotides, the CDR3 is TGTGCCAGCAGAAACCGGGACAGGCCTTGGGGAAAACTGTTTTTT. Full variable domain (outside the CDR3, taken from reference TRBV28 and TRBJ1-4): DVKVTQSSRYLVKRTGEKVFLECVQDMDHENMFWYRQDPGLGLRLIYFSYDVKMKEKGDIPEGYSVSREKKERFSLILESASTNQTSMYLCASRNRDRPWGKLFFGSGTQLSVL.

The chain uses TRBV5-5 and TRBJ2-7, with 9 bases fitting TRBD2. V lost 2 bases and J lost 2; bases outside the gene matches: 8. The CDR3 is 16 amino acids. Germline lookup yields CDR1 SGHKS and CDR2 YYEKEE (reference sequence). The CDR3 region is CASSFLRLAGTYEQYF. CDR3 bases: TGTGCCAGCAGCTTCCTGAGGCTAGCGGGGACCTACGAGCAGTACTTC.

J is TRBJ1-1 and V is TRBV7-2, with D perhaps TRBD1 (6 bases). Trimming stripped 4 bases from V and 4 bases from J, with 13 bases between. Per the germline V gene, CDR1 is SGHTA and CDR2 is FQGNSA. The CDR3 sequence is 14 residues long. The CDR3 coding sequence is TGTGCCAGCAGCTACCCCATGGGGGCCACTGAAGCTTTCTTT. Protein: CASSYPMGATEAFF.